These 21 T cell receptor beta chains were sequenced from one sample in a study of cytomegalovirus exposure and HLA in healthy donors (dated by TCRdb to the late 2010s). Library method: the immunoSEQ multiplex PCR assay. The immuneACCESS repertoire file appears here via TCRdb, limited to in-frame rearrangements. These files lack a portion of the clones; in checked studies, under half of the deficit traces to unresolved V genes, and the cause of the others is not known. This sample comprises about 90,000 clones, roughly 84% of them detected only once. The ten top clones hold 9% to 13% of the sample. Sequenced sample: PBMCs. The receptors were gathered from a woman in her late teens or twenties in good health and CMV-seropositive.

The gene calls are TRBV10-3 and TRBJ2-1; 11 nucleotides align to TRBD2. Germline CDR1 reads ENHRY; CDR2 reads SYGVKD. The CDR3 is made up of 15 amino acids. V lost 3 bases to trimming and J lost 6 bases; unmatched junction nucleotides: 4. The CDR3 sequence is CAISDPTSGVNEQFF. CDR3 DNA: TGTGCCATCAGTGATCCGACTAGCGGGGTCAATGAGCAGTTCTTC.

The V and J genes are TRBV2 and TRBJ2-2; 10 bases agree with TRBD2. The CDR3 runs to 14 residues. CDR1 is SNHLY, CDR2 FYNNEI, per germline. V was pared by 8 bases and J by 5 bases, with 5 bases of the junction left unmatched. This CDR3 reads CASGGLALTGELFF. In DNA form, the CDR3 reads TGTGCCAGCGGGGGACTAGCGCTGACCGGGGAGCTGTTTTTT.

The CDR3 DNA reads as TGTGCCAGCAGTTCCCGCGGGGGGGATGAAGCTTTCTTT. Its protein product is CASSSRGGDEAFF. This chain joins TRBV28 and TRBJ1-1, with a tentative D call TRBD1 (5 bases). V was cut by 4 bases and J by 7 bases, with 13 bases left in between. Looked up from germline, CDR1 is MDHEN and CDR2 is SYDVKM. The CDR3 is 13 amino acids.

The chain uses TRBV5-1 and TRBJ2-3; D not certain. CDR3 length: 13 residues. V was pared by 0 bases and J by 4 bases, with 6 bases between. Germline V gene data show CDR1 as SGHRS and CDR2 as YFSETQ. The CDR3 nucleotides are TGCGCCAGCAGCTTGGTCCGCGCAGATACGCAGTATTTT. It specifies CASSLVRADTQYF.

The chain combines TRBV6-5 with TRBJ1-5; D is possibly TRBD1 (5 bases). The CDR3 contains 15 residues. Germline V gene lookup returns CDR1 MNHEY and CDR2 SVGAGI. The V gene lost 2 bases and the J gene lost 4 bases, with 12 bases spanning the gap. CDR3 in amino acids: CASSYGGALNQPQHF. The CDR3 nucleotides read TGTGCCAGCAGTTACGGAGGGGCCCTAAATCAGCCCCAGCATTTT.

This clone was counted once. The chain uses TRBV4-2 and TRBJ1-6; 8 bases line up with TRBD1. This CDR3 has 21 residues. Germline trimming cut 0 bases from V and 8 bases from J; bases unmatched to any gene: 21. Germline loops: CDR1 LGHNA, CDR2 YNFKEQ. The CDR3 region is CASSQERRAGGLWGGDSPLHF. CDR3 sequence (DNA): TGTGCCAGCAGCCAAGAAAGGAGGGCAGGGGGCCTTTGGGGGGGTGATTCACCCCTCCACTTT.

CDR3 DNA: TGTGCCAGCTCCATCACTAGCGGGGGTTACTACGAGCAGTACTTC. Amino acid sequence: CASSITSGGYYEQYF. The chain joins TRBV18 to TRBJ2-7; 11 positions match TRBD2. The length of the CDR3 is 15 residues. The ends lost 6 bases at V and 3 bases at J; junction bases unmatched: 7. The V gene's germline CDR1 is KGHSH and CDR2 LQKENI.

This clone showed up just once. V usage is TRBV19 and J usage is TRBJ1-1; 8 bases are shared with TRBD1. The ends lost 5 bases at V and 7 bases at J; junction bases unmatched: 6. The V gene's germline CDR1 is LNHDA and CDR2 SQIVND (reference sequence). The CDR3 loop spans 13 amino acids. CDR3 amino acids: CASSSGQGDEAFF. Here the CDR3 DNA reads TGTGCCAGTAGTTCCGGACAGGGCGATGAAGCTTTCTTT.

In this sample, this clone turned up once. The V gene is TRBV15, the J gene TRBJ1-3, with D unresolved. V gave up 0 bases and J gave up 4 bases, with 13 bases separating them. The CDR3 is 16 residues long. CDR1 is LNHNV and CDR2 is YYDKDF in the germline V gene (reference sequence). Written as DNA, the CDR3 is TGTGCCACCAGCAGAGAGTATGGAGGGAACGGAAACACCATATATTTT. This gives the protein CATSREYGGNGNTIYF. Supplemented by reference TRBV15 and TRBJ1-3, the full variable domain reads DAMVIQNPRYQVTQFGKPVTLSCSQTLNHNVMYWYQQKSSQAPKLLFHYYDKDFNNEADTPDNFQSRRPNTSFCFLDIRSPGLGDTAMYLCATSREYGGNGNTIYFGEGSWLTVV.

The chain has TRBV6-5 and TRBJ2-2; perhaps TRBD2 as D (6 bases). Trimming stripped 7 bases from V and 1 base from J, with 13 bases between. This CDR3 contains 15 residues. Germline CDR1 reads MNHEY; CDR2 reads SVGAGI. The CDR3 sequence is CASTLGGGNTGELFF. The CDR3 DNA sequence: TGTGCCAGCACCCTCGGGGGTGGGAACACCGGGGAGCTGTTTTTT.

The chain uses TRBV27 and TRBJ1-2; 9 bases match TRBD1. Germline lookup yields CDR1 MNHEY and CDR2 SMNVEV (reference sequence). V lost 3 bases, J lost 2 bases, and 4 bases stayed unmatched. CDR3 length equals 15 residues. DNA of the CDR3: TGTGCCAGCAGTTTTGGGACAGGGTTAAACTATGGCTACACCTTC. Translating it yields CASSFGTGLNYGYTF.

The chain's CDR3 is CASSIYRGLNQPQHF. The DNA for the CDR3 is TGTGCCAGCAGTATCTACAGGGGGCTCAATCAGCCCCAGCATTTT. J is TRBJ1-5 and V is TRBV6-5; 9 bases match TRBD1. V dropped 5 bases and J dropped 3; count of bases not matched to a gene: 5. Germline V lookup: CDR1 MNHEY, CDR2 SVGAGI. The CDR3 totals 15 residues.

The V gene is TRBV5-1, the J gene TRBJ2-5, with D perhaps matching TRBD2 (5 bases). The germline V and J ends were trimmed by 1 base and 2 bases, with 12 bases remaining between them. CDR1 and CDR2 (germline): SGHRS, YFSETQ. There are 15 residues in the CDR3. The CDR3 here is CASSLSGHWQETQYF. In DNA, the CDR3 is TGCGCCAGCAGCTTGAGCGGCCACTGGCAAGAGACCCAGTACTTC.

The chain has TRBV10-3 and TRBJ1-1, with D hard to call. The CDR3 totals 14 residues. Per the germline V gene, CDR1 is ENHRY and CDR2 is SYGVKD. Trimming took off 8 bases at V and 1 base at J, with 14 bases between the two ends. CDR3 DNA: TGTGCCATCCGAACGGAGATAGGGAACACTGAAGCTTTCTTT. Encoded protein: CAIRTEIGNTEAFF.

The J gene is TRBJ2-2, the V gene TRBV4-1, with D possibly TRBD2 on 6 matching bases. Germline values: CDR1 MGHRA, CDR2 YSYEKL. Trimming removed 3 bases at V and 6 bases at J, with 8 bases between. This CDR3 spans 13 amino acids. For the CDR3, the DNA is TGCGCCAGCAGCCATCCGGGGGCCGGGGAGCTGTTTTTT. Its translation is CASSHPGAGELFF.

The chain links TRBV4-3 to TRBJ2-3; 8 bases agree with TRBD2. The CDR3 runs to 17 residues. The germline gives CDR1 LGHNA, CDR2 YSLEER. The junction had 8 bases not matched to a gene; V was cut back by 1 base and J by 2 bases. The CDR3 DNA sequence: TGCGCCAGCAGCCAAGGGCCCGGACTAGCTGTCACAGATACGCAGTATTTT. It translates to CASSQGPGLAVTDTQYF.

The V gene is TRBV27, the J gene TRBJ2-4, with D maybe TRBD1 (6 bases). Trimming shortened V by 1 base and J by 6 bases, and 13 bases separated the two germline ends. In germline, CDR1 is MNHEY, CDR2 SMNVEV (reference sequence). CDR3 length equals 15 residues. The chain's CDR3 is CASSLYSRGGNIQYF. The CDR3 region has the DNA TGTGCCAGCAGTTTATATAGCAGGGGCGGAAACATTCAGTACTTC.

This chain uses TRBV7-6 with TRBJ1-4; 10 bases are shared with TRBD1. Germline trimming cut 4 bases from V and 0 bases from J; bases unmatched to any gene: 5. Germline V lookup: CDR1 SGHVS, CDR2 FNYEAQ. There are 17 residues in the CDR3. CDR3 nucleotides: TGTGCCAGCAGCTCGGGACAGGGGTCTGCAACTAATGAAAAACTGTTTTTT. As protein: CASSSGQGSATNEKLFF. Drawing the rest from reference TRBV7-6 and TRBJ1-4, the complete variable domain is GAGVSQSPRYKVTKRGQDVALRCDPISGHVSLYWYRQALGQGPEFLTYFNYEAQQDKSGLPNDRFSAERPEGSISTLTIQRTEQRDSAMYRCASSSGQGSATNEKLFFGSGTQLSVL.

The rearrangement uses TRBV28 and TRBJ1-2, with a possible D match to TRBD1 (6 bases). This CDR3 comprises 16 residues. The germline gives CDR1 MDHEN, CDR2 SYDVKM. The V gene lost 6 bases and the J gene lost 4 bases, with 21 bases spanning the gap. In DNA, the CDR3 is TGTGCCAGCAGACCCTGGGGGCAGGGTGGGAGCTATGGCTACACCTTC. Protein: CASRPWGQGGSYGYTF.

The chain carries TRBV2 and TRBJ2-1; 11 bases agree with TRBD2. J was trimmed by 6 bases and V by 6 bases; bases with no gene match: 4. CDR1 SNHLY and CDR2 FYNNEI come from the germline V gene. The length of the CDR3 is 14 residues. CDR3 residues: CASRKTSGANEQFF. The CDR3 bases are TGTGCCAGCAGAAAGACTAGCGGGGCCAATGAGCAGTTCTTC.

V gene TRBV2 combines with J gene TRBJ1-2; the D gene is possibly TRBD1 (6 bases). The germline V gene encodes CDR1 SNHLY and CDR2 FYNNEI. V dropped 5 bases and J dropped 4 bases, with 23 bases sitting between them. This CDR3 is 17 amino acids long. DNA for the CDR3: TGTGCCAGCAGTCGTCCCCCTACAGGGATACTCTCCTATGGCTACACCTTC. This translates into CASSRPPTGILSYGYTF.